One TCR beta chain is described in this entry. Method: immunoSEQ multiplex PCR; TCRdb's copy keeps in-frame clones and lacks some. This sample has fewer than 85,000 clones, with about four fifths found just once. The entry originates in a study of blood T cell repertoires in COVID-19. The V end was cut by 0 bases, the J end by 4 bases, with 10 bases between. This CDR3 comprises 14 residues. CDR1 is SGHDT, CDR2 YYEEEE, per germline. V is TRBV5-6 and J is TRBJ1-2; D remains unclear. The clonotype originates from a woman aged 55 to 70 with acute or convalescent COVID-19. The source material was peripheral blood. The CDR3 here is CASSLAATVYGYTF. The DNA of the CDR3 is TGTGCCAGCAGCTTGGCAGCCACAGTCTATGGCTACACCTTC.